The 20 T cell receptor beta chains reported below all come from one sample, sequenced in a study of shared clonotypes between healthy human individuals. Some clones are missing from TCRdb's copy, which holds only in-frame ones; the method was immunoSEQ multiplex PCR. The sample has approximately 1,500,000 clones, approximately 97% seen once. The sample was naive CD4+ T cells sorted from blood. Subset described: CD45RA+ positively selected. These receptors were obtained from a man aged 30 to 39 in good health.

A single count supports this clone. CDR3 amino acids: CASRRGPAMELFF. For the CDR3, the DNA is TGTGCCAGCCGTCGAGGGCCAGCCATGGAACTGTTTTTT. This chain connects TRBV2 to TRBJ1-4; D gene ambiguous. V was shortened by 8 bases and J by 12 bases, with 19 bases between the two germline ends. Per germline, CDR1 SNHLY and CDR2 FYNNEI. This CDR3 spans 13 amino acids. Based on the CDR3 plus reference TRBV2 and TRBJ1-4, the full variable domain is EPEVTQTPSHQVTQMGQEVILRCVPISNHLYFYWYRQILGQKVEFLVSFYNNEISEKSEIFDDQFSVERPDGSNFTLKIRSTKLEDSAMYFCASRRGPAMELFFGSGTQLSVL.

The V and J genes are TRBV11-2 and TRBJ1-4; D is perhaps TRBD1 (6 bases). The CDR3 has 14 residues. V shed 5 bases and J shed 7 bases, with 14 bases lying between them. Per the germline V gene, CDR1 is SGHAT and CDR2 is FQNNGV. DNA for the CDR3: TGTGCCAGCAGCCGCGACAGGTTGGGTGAAAAACTGTTTTTT. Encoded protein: CASSRDRLGEKLFF.

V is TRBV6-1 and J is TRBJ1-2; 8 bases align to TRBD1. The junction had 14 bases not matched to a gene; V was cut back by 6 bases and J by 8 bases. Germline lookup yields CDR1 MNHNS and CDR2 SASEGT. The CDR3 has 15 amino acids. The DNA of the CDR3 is TGTGCCAGCAGGGCCTACCTTGGACAGGGTGGGGGCTACACCTTC. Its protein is CASRAYLGQGGGYTF.

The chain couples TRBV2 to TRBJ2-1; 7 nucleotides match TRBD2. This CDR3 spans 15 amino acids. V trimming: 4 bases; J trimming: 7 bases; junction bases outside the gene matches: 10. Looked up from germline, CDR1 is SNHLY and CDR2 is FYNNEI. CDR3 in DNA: TGTGCCAGCAGTGCAGCACCGGGAGGTCGAAATGAGCAGTTCTTC. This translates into CASSAAPGGRNEQFF.

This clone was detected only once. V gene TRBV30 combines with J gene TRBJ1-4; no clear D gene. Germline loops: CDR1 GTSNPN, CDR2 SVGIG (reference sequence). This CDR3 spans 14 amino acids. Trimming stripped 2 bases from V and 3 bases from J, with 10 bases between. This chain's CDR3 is CAWSPEQSNEKLFF. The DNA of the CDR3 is TGTGCCTGGAGTCCGGAACAGTCTAATGAAAAACTGTTTTTT.

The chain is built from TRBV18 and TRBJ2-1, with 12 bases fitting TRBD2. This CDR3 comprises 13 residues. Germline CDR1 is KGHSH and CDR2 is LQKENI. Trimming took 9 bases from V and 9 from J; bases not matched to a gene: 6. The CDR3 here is CASRLAGVGEQFF. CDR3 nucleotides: TGTGCCAGTAGACTAGCGGGAGTCGGTGAGCAGTTCTTC.

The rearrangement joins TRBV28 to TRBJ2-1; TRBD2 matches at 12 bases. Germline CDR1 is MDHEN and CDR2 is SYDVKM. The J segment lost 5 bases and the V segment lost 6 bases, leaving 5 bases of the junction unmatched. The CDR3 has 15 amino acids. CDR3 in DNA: TGTGCCAGCAGACCGACTAGCGGGAGTGACAATGAGCAGTTCTTC. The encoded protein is CASRPTSGSDNEQFF.

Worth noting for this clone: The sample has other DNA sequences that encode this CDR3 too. CDR3 sequence: CASSLGTANTEAFF. In DNA, the CDR3 is TGTGCCAGCAGCCTAGGGACAGCAAACACTGAAGCTTTCTTT. The J gene is TRBJ1-1, the V gene TRBV7-9; 7 positions match TRBD1. The length of the CDR3 is 14 residues. Germline CDR1 and CDR2: SEHNR and FQNEAQ (reference sequence). The V and J ends lost 5 bases and 2 bases, in that order; junction bases with no gene match: 5.

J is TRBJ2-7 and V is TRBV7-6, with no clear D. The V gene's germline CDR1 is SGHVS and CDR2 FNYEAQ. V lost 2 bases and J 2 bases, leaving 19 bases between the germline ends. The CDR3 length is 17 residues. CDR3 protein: CASSLLGILLLAYEQYF. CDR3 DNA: TGTGCCAGCAGCTTATTAGGGATCCTCCTCCTGGCCTACGAGCAGTACTTC.

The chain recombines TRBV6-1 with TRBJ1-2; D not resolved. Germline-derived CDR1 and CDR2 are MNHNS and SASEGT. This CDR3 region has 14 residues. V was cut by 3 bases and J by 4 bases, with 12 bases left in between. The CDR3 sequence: CASSDFQTFYGYTF. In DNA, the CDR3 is TGTGCCAGCAGTGATTTTCAGACCTTCTATGGCTACACCTTC.

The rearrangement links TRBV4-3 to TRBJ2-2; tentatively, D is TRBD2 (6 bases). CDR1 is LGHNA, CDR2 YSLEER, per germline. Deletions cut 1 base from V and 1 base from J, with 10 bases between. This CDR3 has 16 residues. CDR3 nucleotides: TGCGCCAGCAGCCAAGGGAGGGACTGGAACACCGGGGAGCTGTTTTTT. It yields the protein CASSQGRDWNTGELFF.

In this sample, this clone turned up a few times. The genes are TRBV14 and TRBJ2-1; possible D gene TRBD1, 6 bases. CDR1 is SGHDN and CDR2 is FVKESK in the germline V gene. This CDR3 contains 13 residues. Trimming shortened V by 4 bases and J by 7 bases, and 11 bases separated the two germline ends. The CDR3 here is CASSPLTGNEQFF. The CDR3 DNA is TGTGCCAGCAGCCCCCTAACAGGGAATGAGCAGTTCTTC.

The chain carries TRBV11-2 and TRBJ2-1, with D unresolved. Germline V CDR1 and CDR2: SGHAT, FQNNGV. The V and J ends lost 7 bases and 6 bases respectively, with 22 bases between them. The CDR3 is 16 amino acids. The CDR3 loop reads CASIQPAYSRPNEQFF. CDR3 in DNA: TGTGCCAGCATCCAACCAGCTTACAGCAGGCCCAATGAGCAGTTCTTC.

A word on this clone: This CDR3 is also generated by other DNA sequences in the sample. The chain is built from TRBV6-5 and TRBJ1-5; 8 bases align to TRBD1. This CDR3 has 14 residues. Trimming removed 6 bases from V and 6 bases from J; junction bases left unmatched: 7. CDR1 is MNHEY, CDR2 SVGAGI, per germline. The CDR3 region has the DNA TGTGCCAGCAGCCCCACAGGGGGGGGTCAGCCCCAGCATTTT. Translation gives CASSPTGGGQPQHF.

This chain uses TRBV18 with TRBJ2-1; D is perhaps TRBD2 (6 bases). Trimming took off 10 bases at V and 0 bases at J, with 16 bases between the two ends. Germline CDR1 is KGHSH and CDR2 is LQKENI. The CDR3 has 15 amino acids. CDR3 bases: TGTGCCACCCTCAAGGGAGGTAGCTCCTACAATGAGCAGTTCTTC. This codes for CATLKGGSSYNEQFF.

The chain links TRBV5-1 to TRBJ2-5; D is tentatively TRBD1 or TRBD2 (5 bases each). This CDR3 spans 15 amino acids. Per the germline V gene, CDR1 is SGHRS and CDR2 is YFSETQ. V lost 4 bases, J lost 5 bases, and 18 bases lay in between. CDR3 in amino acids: CASSRSGTPGETQYF. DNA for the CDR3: TGCGCCAGCAGCCGTTCCGGGACCCCCGGGGAGACCCAGTACTTC. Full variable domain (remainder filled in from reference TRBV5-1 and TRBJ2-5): KAGVTQTPRYLIKTRGQQVTLSCSPISGHRSVSWYQQTPGQGLQFLFEYFSETQRNKGNFPGRFSGRQFSNSRSEMNVSTLELGDSALYLCASSRSGTPGETQYFGPGTRLLVL.

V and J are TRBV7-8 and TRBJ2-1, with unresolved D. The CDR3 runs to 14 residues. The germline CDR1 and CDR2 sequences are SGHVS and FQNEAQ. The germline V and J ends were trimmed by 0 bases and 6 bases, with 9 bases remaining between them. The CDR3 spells CASSLAHEGNEQFF. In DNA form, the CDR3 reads TGTGCCAGCAGCTTAGCGCACGAAGGCAATGAGCAGTTCTTC.

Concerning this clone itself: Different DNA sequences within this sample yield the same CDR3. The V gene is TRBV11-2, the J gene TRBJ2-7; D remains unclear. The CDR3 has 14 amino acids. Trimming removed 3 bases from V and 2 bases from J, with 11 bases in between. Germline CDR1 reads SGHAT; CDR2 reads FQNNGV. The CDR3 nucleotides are TGTGCCAGCAGCTTGGACGGGCCGACCTACGAGCAGTACTTC. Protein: CASSLDGPTYEQYF.

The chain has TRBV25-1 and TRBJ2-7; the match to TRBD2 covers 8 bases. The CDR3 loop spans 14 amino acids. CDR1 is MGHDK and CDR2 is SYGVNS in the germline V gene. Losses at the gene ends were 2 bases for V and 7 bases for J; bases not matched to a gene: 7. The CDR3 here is CASSETGTGGEQYF. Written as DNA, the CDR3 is TGTGCCAGCAGTGAAACAGGGACGGGGGGGGAGCAGTACTTC.

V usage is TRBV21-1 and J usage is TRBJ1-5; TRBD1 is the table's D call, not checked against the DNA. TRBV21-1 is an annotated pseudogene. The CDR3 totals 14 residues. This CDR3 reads CASSKLTGSQPQHF. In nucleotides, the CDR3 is TGTGCCAGCAGCAAACTTACAGGGAGTCAGCCCCAGCATTTT.